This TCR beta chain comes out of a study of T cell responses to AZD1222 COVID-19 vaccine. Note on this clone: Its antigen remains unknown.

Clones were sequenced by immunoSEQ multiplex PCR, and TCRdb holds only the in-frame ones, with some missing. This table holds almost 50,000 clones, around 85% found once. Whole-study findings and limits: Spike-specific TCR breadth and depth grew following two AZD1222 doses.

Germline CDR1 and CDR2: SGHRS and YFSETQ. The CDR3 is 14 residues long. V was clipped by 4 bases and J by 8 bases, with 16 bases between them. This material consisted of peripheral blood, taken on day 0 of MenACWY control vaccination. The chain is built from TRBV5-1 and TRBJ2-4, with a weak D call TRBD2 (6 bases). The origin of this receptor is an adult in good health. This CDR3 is CASSVGGVGDIQYF. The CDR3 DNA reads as TGCGCCAGCAGCGTCGGAGGGGTAGGAGACATTCAGTACTTC.